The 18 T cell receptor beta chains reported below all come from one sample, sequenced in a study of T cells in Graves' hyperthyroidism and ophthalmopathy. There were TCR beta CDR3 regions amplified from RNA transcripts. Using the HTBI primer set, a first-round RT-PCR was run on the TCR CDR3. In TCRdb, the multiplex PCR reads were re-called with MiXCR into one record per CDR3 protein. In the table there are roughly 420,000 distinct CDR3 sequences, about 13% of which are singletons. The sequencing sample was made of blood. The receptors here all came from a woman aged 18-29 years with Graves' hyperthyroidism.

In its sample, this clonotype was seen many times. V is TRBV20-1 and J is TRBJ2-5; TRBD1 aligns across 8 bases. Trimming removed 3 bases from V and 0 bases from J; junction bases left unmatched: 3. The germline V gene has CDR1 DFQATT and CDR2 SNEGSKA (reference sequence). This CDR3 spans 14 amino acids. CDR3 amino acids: CSARTGAHQETQYF. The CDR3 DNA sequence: TGCAGTGCTAGGACAGGGGCCCACCAAGAGACCCAGTACTTC.

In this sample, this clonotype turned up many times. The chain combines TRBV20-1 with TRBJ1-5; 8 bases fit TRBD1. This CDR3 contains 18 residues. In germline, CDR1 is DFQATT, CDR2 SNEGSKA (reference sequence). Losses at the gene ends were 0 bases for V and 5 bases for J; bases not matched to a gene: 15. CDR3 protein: CSARDQHLRRGLYQPQHF. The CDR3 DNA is TGCAGTGCTAGAGATCAACATTTGCGCAGGGGGCTTTATCAGCCCCAGCATTTT.

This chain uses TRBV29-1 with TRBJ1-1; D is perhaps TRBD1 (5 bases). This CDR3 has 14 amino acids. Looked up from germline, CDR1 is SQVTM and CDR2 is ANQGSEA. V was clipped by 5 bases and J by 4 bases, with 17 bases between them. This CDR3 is CSVSRGNRATEAFF. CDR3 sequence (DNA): TGCAGCGTTTCGCGGGGGAATCGGGCCACTGAAGCTTTCTTT.

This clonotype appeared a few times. This CDR3 is CASSEGQGYGYTF. The DNA for the CDR3 is TGTGCCAGCAGTGAGGGCCAGGGCTATGGCTACACCTTC. The V call is TRBV6-1, the J call TRBJ1-2, with a tentative D call TRBD1 (5 bases). With 3 bases removed from V and 4 bases from J, the gap between germline ends came to 9 bases. Germline V gives CDR1 MNHNS, CDR2 SASEGT. The CDR3 is 13 amino acids.

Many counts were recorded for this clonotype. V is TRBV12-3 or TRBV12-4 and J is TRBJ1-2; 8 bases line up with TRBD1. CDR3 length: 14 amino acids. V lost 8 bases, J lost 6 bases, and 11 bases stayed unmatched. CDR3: CASSPTGGGNGYTF. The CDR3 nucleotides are TGTGCCAGCTCACCAACAGGGGGAGGAAATGGCTACACCTTC.

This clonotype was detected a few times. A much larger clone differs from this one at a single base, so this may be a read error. The CDR3 coding sequence is TGTGCCAGCGGTTACAGGTTCGGGGGTACGCAGTATTTT. This sequence encodes CASGYRFGGTQYF. The chain links TRBV27 to TRBJ2-3; tentatively, D is TRBD2 (6 bases). With 8 bases removed from V and 8 bases from J, the gap between germline ends came to 17 bases. This CDR3 spans 13 amino acids. In germline, CDR1 is MNHEY, CDR2 SMNVEV (reference sequence).

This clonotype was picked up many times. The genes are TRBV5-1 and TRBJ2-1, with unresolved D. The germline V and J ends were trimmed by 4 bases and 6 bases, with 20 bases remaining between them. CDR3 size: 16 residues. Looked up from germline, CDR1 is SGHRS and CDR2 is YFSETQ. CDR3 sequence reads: CASSQTPSGVGNEQFF. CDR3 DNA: TGCGCCAGCAGCCAGACTCCGTCAGGTGTTGGCAATGAGCAGTTCTTC.

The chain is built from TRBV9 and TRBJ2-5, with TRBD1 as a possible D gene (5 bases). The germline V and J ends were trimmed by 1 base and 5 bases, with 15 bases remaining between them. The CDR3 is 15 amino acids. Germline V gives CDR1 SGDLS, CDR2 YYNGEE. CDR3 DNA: TGTGCCAGCAGCGTATATGGAAGCCCAGGGGAGACCCAGTACTTC. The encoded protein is CASSVYGSPGETQYF.

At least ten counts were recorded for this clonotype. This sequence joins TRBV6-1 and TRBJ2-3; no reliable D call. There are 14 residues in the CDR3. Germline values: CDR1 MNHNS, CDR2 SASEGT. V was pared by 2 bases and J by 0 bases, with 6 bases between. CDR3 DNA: TGTGCCAGCAGTGAATTCCGGAGCACAGATACGCAGTATTTT. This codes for CASSEFRSTDTQYF.

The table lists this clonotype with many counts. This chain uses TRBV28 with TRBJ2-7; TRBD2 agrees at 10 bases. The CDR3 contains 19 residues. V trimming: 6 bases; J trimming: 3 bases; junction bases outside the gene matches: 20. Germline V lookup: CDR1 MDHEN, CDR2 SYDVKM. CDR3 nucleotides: TGTGCCAGCAGGAGCCCGACTAGCGGGCGCTCAACCAACGTCTACGAGCAGTACTTC. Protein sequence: CASRSPTSGRSTNVYEQYF.

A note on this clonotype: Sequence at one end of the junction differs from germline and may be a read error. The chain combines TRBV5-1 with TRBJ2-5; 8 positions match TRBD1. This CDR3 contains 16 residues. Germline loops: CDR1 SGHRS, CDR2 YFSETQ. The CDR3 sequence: CASSLAPGGAEETLYF. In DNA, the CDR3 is TGCGCCAGCAGCTTGGCTCCAGGGGGCGCAGAGGAGACCCTGTACTTC.

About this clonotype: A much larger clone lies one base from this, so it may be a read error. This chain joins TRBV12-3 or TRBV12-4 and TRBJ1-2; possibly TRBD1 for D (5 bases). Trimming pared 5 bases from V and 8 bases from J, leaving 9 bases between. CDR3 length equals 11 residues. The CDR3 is CASSTGDGYTF. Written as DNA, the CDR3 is TGTGCCAGCAGTACGGGGGACGGCTACACCTTC.

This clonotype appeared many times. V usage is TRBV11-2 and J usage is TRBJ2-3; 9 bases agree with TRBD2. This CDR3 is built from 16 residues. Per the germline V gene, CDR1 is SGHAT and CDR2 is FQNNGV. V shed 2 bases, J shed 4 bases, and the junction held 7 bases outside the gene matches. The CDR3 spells CASSLPREGLSDTQYF. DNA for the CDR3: TGTGCCAGCAGCTTACCGCGGGAGGGCCTCTCAGATACGCAGTATTTT.

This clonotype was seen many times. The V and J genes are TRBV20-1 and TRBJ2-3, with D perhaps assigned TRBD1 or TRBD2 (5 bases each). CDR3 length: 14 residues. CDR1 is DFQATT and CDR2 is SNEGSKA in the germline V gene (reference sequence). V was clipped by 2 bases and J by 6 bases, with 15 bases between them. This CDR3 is CSARFHGGPDTQYF. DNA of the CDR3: TGCAGTGCTAGATTCCATGGGGGTCCGGATACGCAGTATTTT.

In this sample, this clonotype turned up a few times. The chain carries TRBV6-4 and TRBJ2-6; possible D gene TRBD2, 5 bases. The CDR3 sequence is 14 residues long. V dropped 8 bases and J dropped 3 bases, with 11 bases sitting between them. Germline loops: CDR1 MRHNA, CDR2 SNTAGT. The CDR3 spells CASSGSDGANVLTF. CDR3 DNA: TGTGCCAGCTCGGGAAGTGATGGGGCCAACGTCCTGACTTTC.

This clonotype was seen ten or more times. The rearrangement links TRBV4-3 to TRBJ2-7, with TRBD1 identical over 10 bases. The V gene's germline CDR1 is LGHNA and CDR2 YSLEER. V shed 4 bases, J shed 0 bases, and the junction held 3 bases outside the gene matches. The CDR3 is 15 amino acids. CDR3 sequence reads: CASSPDRGSSYEQYF. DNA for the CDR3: TGCGCCAGCAGCCCGGACAGGGGGTCCTCCTACGAGCAGTACTTC.

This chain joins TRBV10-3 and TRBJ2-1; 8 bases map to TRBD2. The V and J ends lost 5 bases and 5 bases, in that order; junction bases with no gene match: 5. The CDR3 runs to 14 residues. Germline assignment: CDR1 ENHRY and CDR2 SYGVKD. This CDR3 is CAISLQLADNEQFF. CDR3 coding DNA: TGTGCCATCAGTCTCCAACTAGCGGACAATGAGCAGTTCTTC.

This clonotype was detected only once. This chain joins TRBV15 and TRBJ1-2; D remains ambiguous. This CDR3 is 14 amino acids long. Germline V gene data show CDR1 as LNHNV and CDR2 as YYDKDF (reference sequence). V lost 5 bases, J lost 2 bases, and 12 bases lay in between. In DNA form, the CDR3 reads TGTGCCACCAGCTGGGCGCTGGGAAACTATGGCTACACCTTC. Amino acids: CATSWALGNYGYTF.